Listed here are 17 T cell receptor beta chains from one sample, sequenced in a study of T cell repertoires in cytomegalovirus infection. The antigens of these receptors remain unknown. TCRdb passed the reads through MiXCR, listing each CDR3 protein once. The sample contains 450,000 to 550,000 distinct CDR3 sequences, under 45% of which appear only once. The sample was cultured PBMCs, taken from culture after CMV antigen stimulation. Receptors originate from a human donor in good health (CMV status not recorded). Some clones in this sample may be carry-over from other donors' samples.

The J gene is TRBJ2-1, the V gene TRBV28; D might be TRBD1 (5 bases). The CDR3 consists of 14 residues. The V end was cut by 5 bases, the J end by 2 bases, with 10 bases between. Germline V gene sequence: CDR1 MDHEN, CDR2 SYDVKM. CDR3 residues: CASSPNRPYNEQFF. In DNA, the CDR3 is TGTGCCAGCAGTCCTAACAGGCCCTACAATGAGCAGTTCTTC.

The rearrangement uses TRBV28 and TRBJ2-7; 9 nucleotides align to TRBD2. Trimming cost V 6 bases and J 1 base; bases outside gene matches: 4. Germline V gene sequence: CDR1 MDHEN, CDR2 SYDVKM. The CDR3 is made up of 14 amino acids. The CDR3 region has the DNA TGTGCCAGCAGCAAACTAGCGGGTTCCTACGAGCAGTACTTC. Its protein product is CASSKLAGSYEQYF.

The rearrangement links TRBV6-1 to TRBJ2-7, with 9 bases lining up with TRBD2. Germline CDR1 MNHNS, CDR2 SASEGT. The V and J ends lost 5 bases and 3 bases, in that order; junction bases with no gene match: 17. The CDR3 covers 18 residues. Here the CDR3 reads CASSLGWASGIVRYEQYF. DNA of the CDR3: TGTGCCAGCAGTCTAGGGTGGGCTAGCGGGATTGTTCGCTACGAGCAGTACTTC.

The gene calls are TRBV18 and TRBJ2-7; D possibly matches TRBD1 or TRBD2 (5 bases each). This CDR3 has 16 amino acids. The ends were cut back, 0 bases at V and 4 bases at J, with 16 bases in the middle. Germline V gene lookup returns CDR1 KGHSH and CDR2 LQKENI. DNA for the CDR3: TGTGCCAGCTCACCACCGGGACGGAGCTTCGGGTACGAGCAGTACTTC. This sequence encodes CASSPPGRSFGYEQYF. Full variable domain (outside the CDR3, taken from reference TRBV18 and TRBJ2-7): NAGVMQNPRHLVRRRGQEARLRCSPMKGHSHVYWYRQLPEEGLKFMVYLQKENIIDESGMPKERFSAEFPKEGPSILRIQQVVRGDSAAYFCASSPPGRSFGYEQYFGPGTRLTVT.

V gene TRBV19 combines with J gene TRBJ2-7; 8 nucleotides agree with TRBD1. CDR1 is LNHDA, CDR2 SQIVND, per germline (reference sequence). This CDR3 region has 14 residues. Unmatched junction bases numbered 5, after V lost 5 bases and J lost 2 bases. This CDR3 reads CASSRPGQAYEQYF. The CDR3, as DNA: TGTGCCAGTAGTCGGCCGGGACAGGCCTACGAGCAGTACTTC.

This clonotype was picked up a small number of times. The chain employs TRBV5-5 and TRBJ2-4; D not certain. This CDR3 spans 11 amino acids. Trimming took off 0 bases at V and 15 bases at J, with 10 bases between the two ends. Germline V gene sequence: CDR1 SGHKS, CDR2 YYEKEE (reference sequence). This CDR3 reads CASSLADLLYF. The CDR3 nucleotides are TGTGCCAGCAGCTTGGCGGATCTTCTGTACTTC. Variable domain in full (rest from reference TRBV5-5 and TRBJ2-4): DAGVTQSPTHLIKTRGQQVTLRCSPISGHKSVSWYQQVLGQGPQFIFQYYEKEERGRGNFPDRFSARQFPNYSSELNVNALLLGDSALYLCASSLADLLYFGAGTRLSVL.

In this sample, this clonotype turned up once. This chain joins TRBV25-1 and TRBJ2-3; D possibly corresponds to TRBD2 (6 bases). The germline V gene has CDR1 MGHDK and CDR2 SYGVNS. This CDR3 spans 17 amino acids. Trimming left V 2 bases short and J 0 bases short, with 15 bases between. Here the CDR3 DNA reads TGTGCCAGCAGTGAAGGTTGGGGCGGGGCCAGCACAGATACGCAGTATTTT. Its protein is CASSEGWGGASTDTQYF.

The chain links TRBV19 to TRBJ1-5; D may be TRBD1 (5 bases). With 5 bases removed from V and 7 bases from J, the gap between germline ends came to 15 bases. The CDR3 is 14 residues long. In germline, CDR1 is LNHDA, CDR2 SQIVND (reference sequence). The CDR3 spells CASSLRQGRQPQHF. CDR3 nucleotide sequence: TGTGCCAGTAGTTTACGGCAGGGCCGGCAGCCCCAGCATTTT.

CDR3 region: CASSFDLQTQYF. The CDR3 DNA is TGTGCCAGCAGCTTTGACCTCCAGACCCAGTACTTC. The chain is built from TRBV11-3 and TRBJ2-5; the D is unclear. V gave up 3 bases and J gave up 6 bases, with 8 bases separating them. The CDR3 length is 12 residues. Germline V CDR1 and CDR2: SGHNT, YENEEA.

The chain uses TRBV5-1 and TRBJ2-7; D gene ambiguous. V was trimmed by 4 bases and J by 2 bases, leaving 19 bases between them. The CDR3 has 16 residues. Germline CDR1 is SGHRS and CDR2 is YFSETQ. CDR3 nucleotides: TGCGCCAGCAGCGCAGGCTGGCGTTTCGGCCCCTACGAGCAGTACTTC. Residues: CASSAGWRFGPYEQYF.

This clonotype has just a few counts. The chain links TRBV19 to TRBJ1-5; the D gene is possibly TRBD1 (6 bases). The germline V gene encodes CDR1 LNHDA and CDR2 SQIVND (reference sequence). The V end was cut by 7 bases, the J end by 4 bases, with 8 bases between. The length of the CDR3 is 12 residues. The CDR3 DNA is TGTGCCAGTAAGCAGGGGAATCAGCCCCAGCATTTT. This translates into CASKQGNQPQHF.

The chain combines TRBV4-2 with TRBJ2-7; TRBD2 is a possible D gene (6 bases). The CDR3 extends over 16 amino acids. Germline V CDR1 and CDR2: LGHNA, YNFKEQ. The ends were cut back, 0 bases at V and 3 bases at J, with 15 bases in the middle. The CDR3, as DNA: TGTGCCAGCAGCCAAGAGGAGTCGGCGGGAAGCTACGAGCAGTACTTC. Its protein product is CASSQEESAGSYEQYF.

The sample holds many counts of this clonotype. The chain carries TRBV7-2 and TRBJ2-3, with D perhaps being TRBD1 or TRBD2 (5 bases each). V was shortened by 6 bases and J by 6 bases, with 19 bases between the two germline ends. There are 15 residues in the CDR3. Germline V gives CDR1 SGHTA, CDR2 FQGNSA. The CDR3, as DNA: TGTGCCAGCAGACGGGGACCAGCGTATGCCGATACGCAGTATTTT. Amino acids: CASRRGPAYADTQYF. The whole variable domain, filled in from reference TRBV7-2 and TRBJ2-3, reads GAGVSQSPSNKVTEKGKDVELRCDPISGHTALYWYRQSLGQGLEFLIYFQGNSAPDKSGLPSDRFSAERTGGSVSTLTIQRTQQEDSAVYLCASRRGPAYADTQYFGPGTRLTVL.

This clonotype has only a few counts. The chain recombines TRBV6-1 with TRBJ1-2, with D perhaps TRBD1 (5 bases). The CDR3 length is 20 residues. The V gene lost 4 bases and the J gene lost 1 base, with 28 bases spanning the gap. Looked up from germline, CDR1 is MNHNS and CDR2 is SASEGT. The CDR3 sequence: CASSGIPPAGKYLINYGYTF. CDR3 nucleotides: TGTGCCAGCAGTGGAATACCCCCCGCAGGGAAATATCTCATTAACTATGGCTACACCTTC.

This rearrangement joins TRBV6-6 to TRBJ2-1; tentatively, D is TRBD2 (6 bases). The CDR3 extends over 11 amino acids. V was clipped by 6 bases and J by 14 bases, with 14 bases between them. Germline V gene data show CDR1 as MNHNY and CDR2 as SVGAGI (reference sequence). CDR3: CASSPGLSKFF. The CDR3 coding sequence is TGTGCCAGCAGCCCGGGACTCAGCAAGTTCTTC.

In its sample, this clonotype was seen a few times. The chain employs TRBV7-6 and TRBJ1-1; D is possibly TRBD1 (6 bases). The CDR3 covers 13 residues. Trimming shortened V by 4 bases and J by 3 bases, and 9 bases separated the two germline ends. The germline V gene encodes CDR1 SGHVS and CDR2 FNYEAQ. The CDR3 protein is CASSSGAYTEAFF. DNA of the CDR3: TGTGCCAGCAGCTCGGGGGCCTACACTGAAGCTTTCTTT.

The V gene is TRBV19, the J gene TRBJ1-2; D not resolved. Germline CDR1 and CDR2: LNHDA and SQIVND (reference sequence). Trimming pared 10 bases from V and 6 bases from J, leaving 18 bases between. The CDR3 has 13 residues. CDR3 bases: TGTGCCACTCAGTATAAAGCGGGCCATGGCTACACCTTC. Its protein product is CATQYKAGHGYTF.